A single sample is the source of the 32 T cell receptor beta chains below, sequenced in a study of T cells in Graves' hyperthyroidism and ophthalmopathy. The CDR3 regions of TCR beta were amplified from RNA transcripts. HTBI primers were the set used in a first-round RT-PCR of the TCR CDR3. One entry per CDR3 protein results from TCRdb running MiXCR on the multiplex PCR reads. Of about 260,000 distinct CDR3 sequences listed, 16% were seen once; the top ten hold around 30%. Sequencing was carried out using blood. The receptors stem from a woman between 18 and 29 years old with Graves' ophthalmopathy.

The sample holds many counts of this clonotype. DNA for the CDR3: TGTGCCATCAGAAGGACTAAGCGGGAGGGCACAGATACGCAGTATTTT. Its translation: CAIRRTKREGTDTQYF. V gene TRBV10-3 combines with J gene TRBJ2-3; 9 bases agree with TRBD2. This CDR3 contains 16 residues. V shed 6 bases, J shed 1 base, and the junction held 8 bases outside the gene matches. From germline, CDR1 is ENHRY and CDR2 SYGVKD.

This clonotype was detected ten times or more. The chain recombines TRBV27 with TRBJ1-5; TRBD1 agrees at 9 bases. CDR3 length equals 13 residues. The germline gives CDR1 MNHEY, CDR2 SMNVEV (reference sequence). The junction had 4 bases not matched to a gene; V was cut back by 6 bases and J by 7 bases. CDR3 loop: CASRGTGGQPQHF. CDR3 bases: TGTGCCAGCAGAGGAACAGGGGGCCAGCCCCAGCATTTT.

In this sample, this clonotype turned up many times. The chain recombines TRBV20-1 with TRBJ2-5, with 8 bases matching TRBD1. J gave up 5 bases and V 6 bases, and 8 bases lay outside the gene matches. The germline gives CDR1 DFQATT, CDR2 SNEGSKA (reference sequence). This CDR3 has 13 amino acids. Here the CDR3 reads CSARGRGRETQYF. The CDR3 DNA is TGCAGTGCCCGCGGCAGGGGGCGGGAGACCCAGTACTTC.

This clonotype was seen many times. The J gene is TRBJ1-2, the V gene TRBV27; 8 nucleotides match TRBD1. V shed 11 bases, J shed 6 bases, and the junction held 14 bases outside the gene matches. Germline loops: CDR1 MNHEY, CDR2 SMNVEV (reference sequence). This CDR3 region has 14 residues. CDR3 loop: CAVGVRTGSDGYTF. CDR3 nucleotide sequence: TGTGCCGTGGGGGTTAGGACAGGGTCGGATGGCTACACCTTC.

The chain uses TRBV28 and TRBJ2-7; maybe TRBD1 (5 bases). Trimming took 5 bases from V and 2 from J, leaving 13 bases between them. This CDR3 has 14 amino acids. Germline V gene lookup returns CDR1 MDHEN and CDR2 SYDVKM. The CDR3 spells CASSLQGSAYEQYF. As DNA, the CDR3 is TGTGCCAGCAGTCTTCAGGGCAGCGCCTACGAGCAGTACTTC.

The V gene is TRBV29-1, the J gene TRBJ2-1, with 16 bases matching TRBD2. V lost 6 bases and J lost 8; bases outside the gene matches: 13. Germline lookup yields CDR1 SQVTM and CDR2 ANQGSEA. The CDR3 is 17 amino acids. The CDR3 DNA reads as TGCAGCGTCTCCTACCCCGGGACTAGCGGGGGGGCGGATGAGCAGTTCTTC. It yields the protein CSVSYPGTSGGADEQFF.

This clonotype has a count of ten or more. The genes are TRBV9 and TRBJ2-7; 9 bases are shared with TRBD2. With V trimmed by 0 bases and J by 5 bases, 6 bases remained unmatched. The CDR3 is made up of 15 amino acids. CDR1 and CDR2 (germline): SGDLS, YYNGEE. The CDR3 is CASSVGASGIHEQYF. CDR3 sequence (DNA): TGTGCCAGCAGCGTAGGAGCTAGCGGGATCCACGAGCAGTACTTC.

At least ten counts were recorded for this clonotype. The chain couples TRBV10-3 to TRBJ1-6, with D perhaps TRBD1 (5 bases). V gave up 8 bases and J gave up 7 bases, with 15 bases separating them. Germline CDR1 and CDR2: ENHRY and SYGVKD. CDR3 length equals 14 residues. The chain's CDR3 is CAIRQQAENSPLHF. As DNA, the CDR3 is TGTGCCATCCGACAACAGGCCGAAAATTCACCCCTCCACTTT.

This clonotype was seen repeatedly, ten times or more. The chain has TRBV24-1 and TRBJ2-2; 7 bases agree with TRBD2. The CDR3 spans 16 residues. The V gene's germline CDR1 is KGHDR and CDR2 SFDVKD. V gave up 5 bases and J gave up 2 bases; unmatched junction bases: 7. The CDR3: CATSVSGGVNTGELFF. The CDR3 DNA reads TGTGCCACCAGTGTTTCTGGGGGGGTTAACACCGGGGAGCTGTTTTTT.

This chain joins TRBV9 and TRBJ1-4; 12 bases fit TRBD1. The CDR3 loop spans 15 amino acids. Looked up from germline, CDR1 is SGDLS and CDR2 is YYNGEE. V shed 4 bases and J 7 bases; nucleotides not matched to a gene: 5. The CDR3 spells CASSLGQGAIEKLFF. Written as DNA, the CDR3 is TGTGCCAGCAGCCTGGGACAGGGGGCGATTGAAAAACTGTTTTTT.

This clonotype occurred many times. The V gene is TRBV20-1, the J gene TRBJ2-7, with TRBD2 as a possible D gene (6 bases). Deletions cut 5 bases from V and 0 bases from J, with 20 bases between. The CDR3 covers 16 residues. The germline gives CDR1 DFQATT, CDR2 SNEGSKA (reference sequence). CDR3 amino acids: CSAAGLAKYLSYEQYF. CDR3 nucleotides: TGCAGTGCTGCGGGCCTAGCGAAGTATCTCTCCTACGAGCAGTACTTC.

This clonotype was observed at least ten times. The chain uses TRBV27 and TRBJ2-1; 11 bases align to TRBD2. The CDR3 has 15 residues. Germline V gene sequence: CDR1 MNHEY, CDR2 SMNVEV (reference sequence). The V and J ends lost 5 bases and 4 bases, in that order; junction bases with no gene match: 4. The CDR3 region is CASSEGTSGYNEQFF. The CDR3 DNA sequence: TGTGCCAGCAGTGAGGGGACTAGCGGATACAATGAGCAGTTCTTC.

This clonotype was counted ten times or more. The chain recombines TRBV4-1 with TRBJ2-2, with D unclear. The CDR3 contains 14 residues. Germline loops: CDR1 MGHRA, CDR2 YSYEKL. V was pared by 4 bases and J by 6 bases, with 12 bases between. For the CDR3, the DNA is TGCGCCAGCAGCCTTCACGCAGCCGCCGGGGAGCTGTTTTTT. Residues: CASSLHAAAGELFF.

There are many counts of this clonotype. The chain employs TRBV9 and TRBJ2-3; 8 nucleotides line up with TRBD2. This CDR3 region has 15 residues. CDR1 and CDR2 from the germline V gene are SGDLS and YYNGEE. V shed 2 bases, J shed 3 bases, and the junction held 5 bases outside the gene matches. The CDR3 sequence: CASSVKAGETDTQYF. CDR3 DNA sequence: TGTGCCAGCAGCGTTAAAGCGGGAGAAACAGATACGCAGTATTTT. The entire variable domain, with the rest obtained from reference TRBV9 and TRBJ2-3, is as follows: DSGVTQTPKHLITATGQRVTLRCSPRSGDLSVYWYQQSLDQGLQFLIQYYNGEERAKGNILERFSAQQFPDLHSELNLSSLELGDSALYFCASSVKAGETDTQYFGPGTRLTVL.

This clonotype was counted ten times or more. The rearrangement links TRBV11-2 to TRBJ1-1; D not resolved. The CDR3 has 15 amino acids. Germline values: CDR1 SGHAT, CDR2 FQNNGV. V was shortened by 6 bases and J by 4 bases, with 18 bases between the two germline ends. The DNA of the CDR3 is TGTGCCAGCAGACACTTCCCCCTGGGTGGCACTGAAGCTTTCTTT. As protein: CASRHFPLGGTEAFF.

There are many counts of this clonotype. This chain connects TRBV11-3 to TRBJ2-1; TRBD2 agrees at 9 bases. Germline V gives CDR1 SGHNT, CDR2 YENEEA. Trimming removed 5 bases from V and 0 bases from J; junction bases left unmatched: 5. There are 16 residues in the CDR3. Here the CDR3 DNA reads TGTGCCAGCAGCCGTGATAGCGGGAGCTCCTACAATGAGCAGTTCTTC. This codes for CASSRDSGSSYNEQFF.

This clonotype was observed many times. The chain recombines TRBV20-1 with TRBJ1-2, with D maybe TRBD1 (6 bases). Trimming removed 7 bases at V and 6 bases at J, with 15 bases between. The CDR3 contains 12 residues. Germline CDR1 is DFQATT and CDR2 is SNEGSKA (reference sequence). The CDR3 DNA is TGCAGTGTTTTACTCCACAGGGATGGCTACACCTTC. This gives the protein CSVLLHRDGYTF.

The V call is TRBV19, the J call TRBJ1-2; tentative D call: TRBD1 (6 bases). The germline gives CDR1 LNHDA, CDR2 SQIVND (reference sequence). CDR3 length: 14 residues. The V gene lost 3 bases and the J gene lost 8 bases, with 16 bases spanning the gap. The CDR3 reads CASSISGTRGGYTF. In DNA, the CDR3 is TGTGCCAGTAGTATTTCCGGGACAAGGGGCGGCTACACCTTC.

This clonotype has a count of ten or more. The gene calls are TRBV27 and TRBJ2-1, with TRBD2 matching over 12 bases. The CDR3 is 16 amino acids. Per the germline V gene, CDR1 is MNHEY and CDR2 is SMNVEV (reference sequence). V shed 1 base, J shed 5 bases, and the junction held 3 bases outside the gene matches. CDR3 nucleotides: TGTGCCAGCAGTTTATGGCCTAGCGGGGGGGACAATGAGCAGTTCTTC. Its translation: CASSLWPSGGDNEQFF.

There are many counts of this clonotype. The chain recombines TRBV20-1 with TRBJ1-2, with 11 bases that match TRBD1. Germline assignment: CDR1 DFQATT and CDR2 SNEGSKA (reference sequence). The trim removed 3 bases at V and 7 bases at J, leaving 7 bases unmatched. This CDR3 region has 14 residues. The CDR3 nucleotides read TGCAGTGCTAGGCACCGGGACAGGGGGGGTGGCTACACCTTC. This encodes CSARHRDRGGGYTF.

This clonotype was detected ten times or more. V usage is TRBV6-1 and J usage is TRBJ1-2, with D uncertain. Germline CDR1 is MNHNS and CDR2 is SASEGT. Deletions cut 8 bases from V and 4 bases from J, with 11 bases between. CDR3 length: 12 amino acids. The CDR3 DNA reads TGTGCCAGCCCAGGAGACCCCTATGGCTACACCTTC. This encodes CASPGDPYGYTF.

This clonotype was detected ten times or more. V is TRBV2 and J is TRBJ1-3, with D perhaps TRBD1 (5 bases). The V and J ends lost 7 bases and 0 bases respectively, with 13 bases between them. The CDR3 runs 15 residues. The germline gives CDR1 SNHLY, CDR2 FYNNEI. Written as DNA, the CDR3 is TGTGCCAGCACCAAAGACAGAAGCTCTGGAAACACCATATATTTT. This sequence encodes CASTKDRSSGNTIYF.

This chain joins TRBV29-1 and TRBJ2-1; 14 bases line up with TRBD2. The CDR3 contains 20 residues. Germline V gene data show CDR1 as SQVTM and CDR2 as ANQGSEA. With V trimmed by 6 bases and J by 0 bases, 16 bases remained unmatched. DNA for the CDR3: TGCAGCGTCTCCTACCCCGGGACTAGCGGGGGCCTATACTCCTACAATGAGCAGTTCTTC. Translated, it gives CSVSYPGTSGGLYSYNEQFF.

There are many counts of this clonotype. The gene calls are TRBV20-1 and TRBJ2-7, with D possibly TRBD2 on 6 matching bases. The CDR3 covers 14 residues. Germline-derived CDR1 and CDR2 are DFQATT and SNEGSKA (reference sequence). V dropped 1 base and J dropped 1 base, with 11 bases sitting between them. Here the CDR3 DNA reads TGCAGTGCTAGAGTCAGCGGGCCTTCCTACGAGCAGTACTTC. Amino acids: CSARVSGPSYEQYF.

V usage is TRBV20-1 and J usage is TRBJ2-7; TRBD2 aligns across 8 bases. CDR3 size: 12 residues. V trimming: 6 bases; J trimming: 6 bases; junction bases outside the gene matches: 7. The germline CDR1 and CDR2 sequences are DFQATT and SNEGSKA (reference sequence). The CDR3 DNA follows: TGCAGTGCCGAAGCGGGAGCGGGCGAGCAGTACTTC. Translation gives CSAEAGAGEQYF.

This clonotype was picked up many times. J is TRBJ2-5 and V is TRBV20-1, with D maybe TRBD2 (6 bases). V was clipped by 3 bases and J by 5 bases, with 16 bases between them. From germline, CDR1 is DFQATT and CDR2 SNEGSKA (reference sequence). CDR3 length: 14 amino acids. CDR3 amino acids: CSARPGLPVETQYF. CDR3 coding DNA: TGCAGTGCTAGGCCAGGACTACCTGTTGAGACCCAGTACTTC.

This chain joins TRBV27 and TRBJ2-3; 7 bases align to TRBD2. The germline V gene has CDR1 MNHEY and CDR2 SMNVEV (reference sequence). This CDR3 comprises 15 residues. J lost 2 bases, V lost 2 bases, and 4 bases had no gene match. This CDR3 reads CASSLQGGATDTQYF. For the CDR3, the DNA is TGTGCCAGCAGTTTACAGGGAGGGGCCACAGATACGCAGTATTTT.

J is TRBJ2-2 and V is TRBV5-4; 11 positions match TRBD2. There are 19 residues in the CDR3. Germline trimming cut 0 bases from V and 4 bases from J; bases unmatched to any gene: 11. Germline values: CDR1 SGHNT, CDR2 YYREEE (reference sequence). CDR3 nucleotides: TGTGCCAGCAGCTTGGGAGTAACTAGCGGGAGTAGGGGCACCGGGGAGCTGTTTTTT. Translation gives CASSLGVTSGSRGTGELFF.

This clonotype was picked up many times. V and J are TRBV28 and TRBJ2-7; 7 bases agree with TRBD1. Per the germline V gene, CDR1 is MDHEN and CDR2 is SYDVKM. Unmatched junction bases numbered 2, after V lost 4 bases and J lost 2 bases. This CDR3 has 13 residues. CDR3 in amino acids: CASSSTGPYEQYF. CDR3 in DNA: TGTGCCAGCAGTTCGACAGGGCCCTACGAGCAGTACTTC. Looking up the rest from reference TRBV28 and TRBJ2-7 gives the full variable domain: DVKVTQSSRYLVKRTGEKVFLECVQDMDHENMFWYRQDPGLGLRLIYFSYDVKMKEKGDIPEGYSVSREKKERFSLILESASTNQTSMYLCASSSTGPYEQYFGPGTRLTVT.

As for this clonotype: A read error is possible here, since a much larger clone lies one base away. J is TRBJ2-3 and V is TRBV24-1, with unresolved D. The V and J ends lost 4 bases and 0 bases respectively, with 13 bases between them. This CDR3 comprises 16 residues. CDR1 and CDR2 from the germline V gene are KGHDR and SFDVKD. CDR3 sequence: CATSDPAPASTDTQYF. CDR3 nucleotides: TGTGCCACCAGTGACCCCGCACCTGCTAGCACAGATACGCAGTATTTT.

This clonotype was detected ten times or more. The chain combines TRBV7-8 with TRBJ2-3; TRBD1 agrees at 8 bases. After removal of 5 bases from V and 1 base from J, the junction contained 2 bases not matched to a gene. The CDR3 is made up of 14 amino acids. Germline V gives CDR1 SGHVS, CDR2 FQNEAQ. The CDR3 protein is CASSVTGGTDTQYF. In DNA, the CDR3 is TGTGCCAGCAGCGTGACAGGGGGCACAGATACGCAGTATTTT.

Many counts were recorded for this clonotype. The chain recombines TRBV20-1 with TRBJ1-1, with TRBD1 identical over 8 bases. The trim removed 6 bases at V and 6 bases at J, leaving 6 bases unmatched. CDR3 size: 12 residues. The germline gives CDR1 DFQATT, CDR2 SNEGSKA (reference sequence). The CDR3 DNA follows: TGCAGTGCCCCCGGACAGGGCGCTGAAGCTTTCTTT. This encodes CSAPGQGAEAFF.